One sample yielded the 20 T cell receptor beta chains listed below, sequenced in a study of long-term antiretroviral therapy in people with HIV. They ran version v3.0 of the immunoSEQ assay at survey level. Data came from immunoSEQ multiplex PCR; TCRdb stores just in-frame clones and leaves some out. This sample carries about 17,000 clones, 76% of them seen once, and the ten largest clones take approximately 15%. The sequencing here drew on unsorted PBMCs, taken approximately 2.5 years before starting antiretroviral therapy. The receptors come from a woman aged 45 to 65 with HIV.

J is TRBJ2-1 and V is TRBV25-1; TRBD2 matches at 16 bases. The CDR3 has 14 residues. Germline-derived CDR1 and CDR2 are MGHDK and SYGVNS. J gave up 14 bases and V 4 bases, and 5 bases lay outside the gene matches. The CDR3 region is CASSVGTSGGAEFF. CDR3 bases: TGTGCCAGCAGTGTGGGGACTAGCGGGGGGGCCGAGTTCTTC.

The rearrangement links TRBV29-1 to TRBJ1-1; tentative D call: TRBD1 (5 bases). Trimming took 7 bases from V and 3 from J, leaving 15 bases between them. Germline CDR1 is SQVTM and CDR2 is ANQGSEA. There are 13 residues in the CDR3. The CDR3 region has the DNA TGCAGCGGGCGAAGACAGAGAGACACTGAAGCTTTCTTT. It codes for CSGRRQRDTEAFF.

The chain couples TRBV7-2 to TRBJ1-1, with a weak D call TRBD1 (5 bases). Trimming left V 7 bases short and J 2 bases short, with 14 bases between. Per the germline V gene, CDR1 is SGHTA and CDR2 is FQGNSA. The CDR3 runs 14 residues. The CDR3 coding sequence is TGTGCCAGCAAACCCCAGACAGCAAACACTGAAGCTTTCTTT. It encodes CASKPQTANTEAFF.

The V gene is TRBV29-1, the J gene TRBJ2-7, with TRBD2 matching over 10 bases. Germline lookup yields CDR1 SQVTM and CDR2 ANQGSEA. CDR3 length: 14 residues. V lost 5 bases to trimming and J lost 3 bases; unmatched junction nucleotides: 7. The CDR3 bases are TGCAGCGTTCGGCCCGGGACTAGCGTCTACGAGCAGTACTTC. Translated, it gives CSVRPGTSVYEQYF.

The rearrangement links TRBV19 to TRBJ2-7, with 10 bases aligning to TRBD2. The CDR3 is 16 amino acids. Per the germline V gene, CDR1 is LNHDA and CDR2 is SQIVND (reference sequence). The V gene end was trimmed by 6 bases and the J gene end by 2 bases; junction bases not matched to a gene: 10. CDR3 nucleotide sequence: TGTGCCAGTAGCGACTCTAGCGGGGGAAAAACCTACGAGCAGTACTTC. Its translation is CASSDSSGGKTYEQYF. Drawing the rest from reference TRBV19 and TRBJ2-7, the complete variable domain is DGGITQSPKYLFRKEGQNVTLSCEQNLNHDAMYWYRQDPGQGLRLIYYSQIVNDFQKGDIAEGYSVSREKKESFPLTVTSAQKNPTAFYLCASSDSSGGKTYEQYFGPGTRLTVT.

The chain joins TRBV18 to TRBJ2-5; TRBD1 agrees at 10 bases. This CDR3 has 13 residues. The V gene end was trimmed by 4 bases and the J gene end by 4 bases; junction bases not matched to a gene: 0. Germline-derived CDR1 and CDR2 are KGHSH and LQKENI. Here the CDR3 reads CASSRTGGETQYF. In DNA, the CDR3 is TGTGCCAGCTCACGGACAGGGGGAGAGACCCAGTACTTC.

This chain connects TRBV30 to TRBJ1-5, with D perhaps matching TRBD1 (5 bases). The germline gives CDR1 GTSNPN, CDR2 SVGIG (reference sequence). CDR3 length equals 16 residues. V lost 0 bases to trimming and J lost 1 base, with 13 bases between them. CDR3 protein: CAWSVKGKGSNQPQHF. Here the CDR3 DNA reads TGTGCCTGGAGTGTAAAGGGGAAGGGAAGCAATCAGCCCCAGCATTTT.

The CDR3 nucleotides are TGTGCCAGCAGTGACGATTTCGGTCAGCCCCAGCATTTT. Encoded protein: CASSDDFGQPQHF. The rearrangement joins TRBV6-4 to TRBJ1-5, with unresolved D. The CDR3 has 13 residues. Trimming stripped 2 bases from V and 6 bases from J, with 8 bases between. CDR1 is MRHNA and CDR2 is SNTAGT in the germline V gene.

This chain uses TRBV7-9 with TRBJ2-5, with 11 bases matching TRBD2. Trimming took 3 bases from V and 4 from J; bases not matched to a gene: 1. The CDR3 has 14 residues. From germline, CDR1 is SEHNR and CDR2 FQNEAQ (reference sequence). For the CDR3, the DNA is TGTGCCAGCAGCTTGGGACTAGCGGTAGAGACCCAGTACTTC. This gives the protein CASSLGLAVETQYF.

This rearrangement joins TRBV30 to TRBJ1-1; D is undetermined. Germline loops: CDR1 GTSNPN, CDR2 SVGIG (reference sequence). Trimming shortened V by 4 bases and J by 4 bases, and 13 bases separated the two germline ends. The CDR3 totals 13 residues. The CDR3 sequence: CAWTVSPGTEAFF. CDR3 DNA sequence: TGTGCCTGGACCGTTTCCCCGGGCACTGAAGCTTTCTTT.

This clone appeared a few times. The chain uses TRBV30 and TRBJ1-5, with D perhaps matching TRBD1 (5 bases). Trimming left V 0 bases short and J 9 bases short, with 12 bases between. Germline V gene sequence: CDR1 GTSNPN, CDR2 SVGIG (reference sequence). The CDR3 runs 13 residues. For the CDR3, the DNA is TGTGCCTGGAGTGTGGCAGGGATGGGGCCCCAGCATTTT. Its protein is CAWSVAGMGPQHF.

The chain carries TRBV4-1 and TRBJ2-3; maybe TRBD2 (6 bases). V was pared by 0 bases and J by 3 bases, with 7 bases between. The germline CDR1 and CDR2 sequences are MGHRA and YSYEKL. The CDR3 extends over 14 amino acids. CDR3 sequence reads: CASSQDSGTDTQYF. The CDR3 DNA reads as TGCGCCAGCAGCCAAGACAGCGGGACAGATACGCAGTATTTT.

The chain has TRBV6-5 and TRBJ2-1; D gene uncertain. This CDR3 is 13 amino acids long. The germline V gene encodes CDR1 MNHEY and CDR2 SVGAGI. Trimming took off 0 bases at V and 8 bases at J, with 8 bases between the two ends. The CDR3 loop is CASSYSIVHEQFF. Here the CDR3 DNA reads TGTGCCAGCAGTTACTCGATAGTCCATGAGCAGTTCTTC.

J is TRBJ1-2 and V is TRBV27; tentative D call: TRBD1 (5 bases). Trimming removed 10 bases from V and 4 bases from J, with 22 bases in between. Germline V CDR1 and CDR2: MNHEY, SMNVEV (reference sequence). The CDR3 sequence is 15 residues long. The CDR3 DNA is TGTGCCACCTTAAGGAGGGGCGCCTCTAGCTATGGCTACACCTTC. Translating it yields CATLRRGASSYGYTF.

V is TRBV7-8 and J is TRBJ2-7; the D gene is possibly TRBD1 (6 bases). CDR3 size: 14 residues. CDR1 and CDR2 (germline): SGHVS, FQNEAQ. The V and J ends lost 1 base and 4 bases respectively, with 11 bases between them. The CDR3 here is CASSLVLGAYEQYF. As DNA, the CDR3 is TGTGCCAGCAGCTTAGTACTGGGGGCTTACGAGCAGTACTTC.

The rearrangement uses TRBV5-4 and TRBJ2-2; 8 bases are shared with TRBD2. Germline-derived CDR1 and CDR2 are SGHNT and YYREEE (reference sequence). Germline trimming cut 2 bases from V and 1 base from J; bases unmatched to any gene: 4. The CDR3 runs 16 residues. The CDR3 bases are TGTGCCAGCAGCTTAAGACTAGCGTGGAACACCGGGGAGCTGTTTTTT. Its protein product is CASSLRLAWNTGELFF.

The V gene is TRBV11-1, the J gene TRBJ2-1; 7 bases map to TRBD2. This CDR3 has 18 amino acids. J gave up 4 bases and V 5 bases, and 17 bases lay outside the gene matches. Germline V gives CDR1 SGHAT, CDR2 FQDESV (reference sequence). CDR3 DNA sequence: TGTGCCAGCAGCCCCCGAGGGATTCCGGGGGGAAGATACAATGAGCAGTTCTTC. Translated: CASSPRGIPGGRYNEQFF.

The chain employs TRBV5-1 and TRBJ2-5; D uncertain. The V and J ends lost 0 bases and 5 bases respectively, with 8 bases between them. The CDR3 extends over 13 amino acids. Germline CDR1 reads SGHRS; CDR2 reads YFSETQ. The CDR3 sequence: CASSLGPTETQYF. The DNA of the CDR3 is TGCGCCAGCAGCTTGGGGCCGACGGAGACCCAGTACTTC.

This chain uses TRBV7-2 with TRBJ2-7, with D possibly matching TRBD1 (5 bases). Germline V gene sequence: CDR1 SGHTA, CDR2 FQGNSA. The CDR3 length is 13 residues. The ends were cut back, 3 bases at V and 5 bases at J, with 11 bases in the middle. CDR3 in DNA: TGTGCCAGCAGCTTTCAGGGCGGAGACGAGCAGTACGTC. This gives the protein CASSFQGGDEQYV.

This clone occurred once. The chain carries TRBV9 and TRBJ1-2, with 9 bases fitting TRBD1. Per germline, CDR1 SGDLS and CDR2 YYNGEE. The junction had 4 bases not matched to a gene; V was cut back by 4 bases and J by 12 bases. The CDR3 sequence is 11 residues long. The CDR3 DNA reads TGTGCCAGCAGCTCACAGGGGGCCAACACCTTC. Translating it yields CASSSQGANTF.